This T cell receptor (beta chain) came from a study of blood T cell repertoires in COVID-19. In the study overall: Samples representing acute and convalescent COVID-19 were sourced from the United States, Italy and Spain.

This clone has just a few counts. The protocol was immunoSEQ multiplex PCR, while the TCRdb copy is restricted to in-frame clones and leaves out a portion. This sample carries around 300,000 clones, roughly 89% of them seen once, and the ten largest clones take about 1.8%. V was clipped by 0 bases and J by 3 bases, with 12 bases between them. This CDR3 region has 17 residues. CDR1 and CDR2 (germline): SNHLY, FYNNEI. Sequenced sample: PBMCs or T cells enriched from blood (not recorded which). The origin of this receptor is a woman in her forties who had recovered from COVID-19. The V gene is TRBV2, the J gene TRBJ2-6, with D unresolved. The CDR3 DNA follows: TGTGCCAGCAGTGAAGCCTCAGTAGGCGGTGGGGCCAACGTCCTGACTTTC. This translates into CASSEASVGGGANVLTF. Combining the CDR3 with reference TRBV2 and TRBJ2-6 gives the whole variable domain EPEVTQTPSHQVTQMGQEVILRCVPISNHLYFYWYRQILGQKVEFLVSFYNNEISEKSEIFDDQFSVERPDGSNFTLKIRSTKLEDSAMYFCASSEASVGGGANVLTFGAGSRLTVL.